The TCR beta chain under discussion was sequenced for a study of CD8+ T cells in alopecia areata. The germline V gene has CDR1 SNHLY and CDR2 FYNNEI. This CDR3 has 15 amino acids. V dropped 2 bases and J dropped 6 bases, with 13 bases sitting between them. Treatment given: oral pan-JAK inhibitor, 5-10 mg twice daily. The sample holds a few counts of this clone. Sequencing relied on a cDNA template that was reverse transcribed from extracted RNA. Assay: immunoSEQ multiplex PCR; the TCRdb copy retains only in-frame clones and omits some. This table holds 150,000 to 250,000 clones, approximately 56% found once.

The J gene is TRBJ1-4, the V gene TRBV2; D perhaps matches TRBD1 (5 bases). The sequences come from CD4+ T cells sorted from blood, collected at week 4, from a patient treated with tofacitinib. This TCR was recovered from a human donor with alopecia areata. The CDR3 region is CASSEFIGVDEKLFF. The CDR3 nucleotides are TGTGCCAGCAGTGAATTTATAGGGGTCGATGAAAAACTGTTTTTT.